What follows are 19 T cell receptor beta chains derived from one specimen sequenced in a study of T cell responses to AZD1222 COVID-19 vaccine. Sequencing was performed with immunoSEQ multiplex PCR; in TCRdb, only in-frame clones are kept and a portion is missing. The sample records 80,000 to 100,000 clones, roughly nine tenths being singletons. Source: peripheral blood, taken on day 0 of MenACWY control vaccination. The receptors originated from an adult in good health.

The CDR3 nucleotides are TGTGCCAGTAGTGCGGGACCACCACTAGCAAAAAACATTCAGTACTTC. It encodes CASSAGPPLAKNIQYF. The gene calls are TRBV19 and TRBJ2-4, with D perhaps matching TRBD2 (6 bases). The CDR3 length is 16 residues. Germline V gene data show CDR1 as LNHDA and CDR2 as SQIVND (reference sequence). Trimming took 5 bases from V and 4 from J, leaving 18 bases between them.

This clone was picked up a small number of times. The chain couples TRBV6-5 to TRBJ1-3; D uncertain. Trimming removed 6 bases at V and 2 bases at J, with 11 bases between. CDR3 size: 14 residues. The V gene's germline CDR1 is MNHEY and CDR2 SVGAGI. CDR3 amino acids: CASRVAGTGNTIYF. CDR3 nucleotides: TGTGCCAGCAGGGTAGCGGGGACTGGAAACACCATATATTTT.

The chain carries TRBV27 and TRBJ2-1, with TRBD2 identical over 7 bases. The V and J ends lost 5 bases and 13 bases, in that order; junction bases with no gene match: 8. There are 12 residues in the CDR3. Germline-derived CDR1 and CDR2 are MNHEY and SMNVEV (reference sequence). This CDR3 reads CASSPTSAIQFF. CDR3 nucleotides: TGTGCCAGCAGTCCCACTAGCGCCATTCAGTTCTTC.

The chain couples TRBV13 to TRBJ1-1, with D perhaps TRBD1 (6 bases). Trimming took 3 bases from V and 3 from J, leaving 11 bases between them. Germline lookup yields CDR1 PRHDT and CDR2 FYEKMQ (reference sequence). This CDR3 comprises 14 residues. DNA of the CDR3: TGTGCCAGCAGCTTCTACAGGGAATACACTGAAGCTTTCTTT. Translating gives CASSFYREYTEAFF.

The CDR3 is CSENGQGRSQPQHF. DNA of the CDR3: TGCAGCGAAAACGGACAGGGCCGGTCTCAGCCCCAGCATTTT. V is TRBV29-1 and J is TRBJ1-5; 8 bases are a match to TRBD1. From germline, CDR1 is SQVTM and CDR2 ANQGSEA. The junction had 11 bases not matched to a gene; V was cut back by 7 bases and J by 6 bases. The CDR3 covers 14 residues.

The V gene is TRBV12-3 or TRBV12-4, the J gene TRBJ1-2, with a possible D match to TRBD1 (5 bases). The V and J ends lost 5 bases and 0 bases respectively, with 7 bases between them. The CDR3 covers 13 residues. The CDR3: CASSDRSNYGYTF. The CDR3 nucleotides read TGTGCCAGCAGTGACAGATCTAACTATGGCTACACCTTC.

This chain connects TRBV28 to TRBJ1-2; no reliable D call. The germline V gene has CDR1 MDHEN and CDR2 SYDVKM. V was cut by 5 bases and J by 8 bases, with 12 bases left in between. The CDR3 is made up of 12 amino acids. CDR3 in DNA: TGTGCCAGCAGTCCAATATCCTGGGGCTACACCTTC. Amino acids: CASSPISWGYTF.

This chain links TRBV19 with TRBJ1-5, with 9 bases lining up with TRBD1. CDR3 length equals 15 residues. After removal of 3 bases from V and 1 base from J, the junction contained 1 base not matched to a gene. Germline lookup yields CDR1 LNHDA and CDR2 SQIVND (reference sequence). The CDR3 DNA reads TGTGCCAGTAGTATTGGACAGGGGAGCAATCAGCCCCAGCATTTT. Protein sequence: CASSIGQGSNQPQHF.

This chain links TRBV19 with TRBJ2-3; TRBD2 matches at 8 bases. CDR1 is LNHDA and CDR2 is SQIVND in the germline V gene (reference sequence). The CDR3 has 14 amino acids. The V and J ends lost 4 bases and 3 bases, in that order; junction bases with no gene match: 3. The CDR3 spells CASSSGGNTDTQYF. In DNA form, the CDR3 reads TGTGCCAGTAGTAGCGGGGGGAATACAGATACGCAGTATTTT.

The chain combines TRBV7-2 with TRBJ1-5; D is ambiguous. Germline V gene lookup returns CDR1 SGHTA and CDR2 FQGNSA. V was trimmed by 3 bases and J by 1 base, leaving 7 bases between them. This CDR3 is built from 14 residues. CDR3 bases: TGTGCCAGCAGCTTCTCCCGCAGCAATCAGCCCCAGCATTTT. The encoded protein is CASSFSRSNQPQHF.

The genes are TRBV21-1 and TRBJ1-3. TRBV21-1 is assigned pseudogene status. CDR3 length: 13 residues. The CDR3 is CASTRLSGNTIYF. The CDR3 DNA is TGTGCCAGCACCCGGCTCTCTGGAAACACCATATATTTT.

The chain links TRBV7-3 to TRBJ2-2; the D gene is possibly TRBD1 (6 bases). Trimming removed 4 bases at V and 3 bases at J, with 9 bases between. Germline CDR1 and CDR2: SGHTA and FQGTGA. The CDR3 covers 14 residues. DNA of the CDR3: TGTGCCAGCAGCTCAGGGGTGGACACCGGGGAGCTGTTTTTT. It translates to CASSSGVDTGELFF.

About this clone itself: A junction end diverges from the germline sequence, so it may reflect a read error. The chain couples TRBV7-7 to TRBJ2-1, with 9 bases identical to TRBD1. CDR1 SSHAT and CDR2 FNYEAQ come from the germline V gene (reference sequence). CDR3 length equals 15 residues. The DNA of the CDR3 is TGTGCTAGCAGCCCAACAGGGGGCGACTACAATGAGCAGTTCTTC. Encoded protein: CASSPTGGDYNEQFF.

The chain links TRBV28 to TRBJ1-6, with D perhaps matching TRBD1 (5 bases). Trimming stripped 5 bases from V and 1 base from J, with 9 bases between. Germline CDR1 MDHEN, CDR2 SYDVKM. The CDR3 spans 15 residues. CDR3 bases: TGTGCCAGCAGTCCGGGGGTATCCTATAATTCACCCCTCCACTTT. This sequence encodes CASSPGVSYNSPLHF. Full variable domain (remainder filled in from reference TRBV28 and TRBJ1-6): DVKVTQSSRYLVKRTGEKVFLECVQDMDHENMFWYRQDPGLGLRLIYFSYDVKMKEKGDIPEGYSVSREKKERFSLILESASTNQTSMYLCASSPGVSYNSPLHFGNGTRLTVT.

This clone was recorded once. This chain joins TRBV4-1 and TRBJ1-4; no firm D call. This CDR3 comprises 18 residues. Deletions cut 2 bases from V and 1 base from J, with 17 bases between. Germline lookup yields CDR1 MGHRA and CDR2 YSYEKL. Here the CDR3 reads CASSQHKLFPRTNEKLFF. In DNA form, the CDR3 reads TGCGCCAGCAGCCAACATAAGCTTTTCCCCCGAACTAATGAAAAACTGTTTTTT.

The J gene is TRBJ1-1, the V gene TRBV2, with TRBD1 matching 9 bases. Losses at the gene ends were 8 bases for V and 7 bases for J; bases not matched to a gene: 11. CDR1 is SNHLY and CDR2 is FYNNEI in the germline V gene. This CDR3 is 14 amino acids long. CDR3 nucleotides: TGTGCCAGCGGCCGGGACAGGGCATTTGGTGAAGCTTTCTTT. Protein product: CASGRDRAFGEAFF.

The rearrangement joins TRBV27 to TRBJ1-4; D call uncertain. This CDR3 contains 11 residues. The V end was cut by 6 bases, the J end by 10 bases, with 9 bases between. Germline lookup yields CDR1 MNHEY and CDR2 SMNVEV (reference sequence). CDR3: CASSPSRKLFF. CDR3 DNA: TGTGCCAGCAGCCCATCACGAAAACTGTTTTTT.

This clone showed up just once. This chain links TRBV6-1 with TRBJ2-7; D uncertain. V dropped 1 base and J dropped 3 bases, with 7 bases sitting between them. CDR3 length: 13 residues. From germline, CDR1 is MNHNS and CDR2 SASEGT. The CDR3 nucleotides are TGTGCCAGCAGTGAAGGGTCTTACTACGAGCAGTACTTC. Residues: CASSEGSYYEQYF.

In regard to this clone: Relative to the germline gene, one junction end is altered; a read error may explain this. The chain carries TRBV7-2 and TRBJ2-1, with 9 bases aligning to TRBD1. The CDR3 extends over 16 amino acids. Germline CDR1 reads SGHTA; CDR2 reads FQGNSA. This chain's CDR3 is CACRPPRGQGYNEQFF. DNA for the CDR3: TGTGCCTGCAGACCCCCTCGGGGACAGGGTTACAATGAGCAGTTCTTC.